The sequence of this TCR beta chain was determined in a study of cytomegalovirus exposure and HLA in healthy donors. General study points: The authors assumed roughly uniform sequencing depth across donors for presence/absence analyses. Some V segments, including TRBV6-2 and TRBV6-3, were excluded as indistinguishable. A later examination showed that TCR association rates differed by HLA locus, with DRB1 most and HLA-C fewest. Under in vitro conditions, a few CMV-associated chains were confirmed as specific for CMV antigens.

With 3 bases removed from V and 1 base from J, the gap between germline ends came to 10 bases. The CDR3 is 15 residues long. Germline CDR1 is LNHDA and CDR2 is SQIVND (reference sequence). This clone was seen just once. Its matching antigen is unknown. PCR primers comprised 60 Vbeta and 13 Jbeta primers. The table came from immunoSEQ multiplex PCR; TCRdb's copy has only in-frame clones and leaves some out. The data hold fewer than 100,000 clones, with over 70% observed a single time. The V gene is TRBV19, the J gene TRBJ1-3; no clear D. The receptor was isolated from a male donor in good health and CMV-seronegative. Sequencing used PBMCs. The CDR3 coding sequence is TGTGCCAGTAGTATCCACTTCGAATCTGGAAACACCATATATTTT. Residues: CASSIHFESGNTIYF.